The next 29 T cell receptor beta chains were all read from a single sample in a study of CD8+ T cells in alopecia areata. It was cDNA, reverse transcribed from extracted RNA, that served as the sequencing template. TCRdb's table, derived via immunoSEQ multiplex PCR, lists solely in-frame clones and lacks some. The table has over 5,500 clones, roughly 60% seen once. The study team obtained lesional scalp punch biopsies and peripheral blood from alopecia areata patients. The sample consisted of skin. The source is a human donor with alopecia areata.

The rearrangement links TRBV5-5 to TRBJ1-1; a possible D gene is TRBD1 (6 bases). Trimming left V 0 bases short and J 3 bases short, with 9 bases between. Germline CDR1 reads SGHKS; CDR2 reads YYEKEE (reference sequence). This CDR3 has 14 residues. CDR3: CASSLGQGYTEAFF. As DNA, the CDR3 is TGTGCCAGCAGCTTGGGGCAGGGGTACACTGAAGCTTTCTTT.

This rearrangement joins TRBV21-1 to TRBJ2-5; the D call in the table, TRBD1, was not verified against the DNA. TRBV21-1 is classified as a pseudogene. The CDR3 has 14 amino acids. CDR3 nucleotide sequence: TGTGCCAGCAGCAAAACGACAGTTGAAGAGACCCAGTACTTC. It translates to CASSKTTVEETQYF.

This chain joins TRBV10-3 and TRBJ2-7; D may be TRBD2 (5 bases). Germline CDR1 reads ENHRY; CDR2 reads SYGVKD. V lost 2 bases and J lost 6, with 14 bases in between. This CDR3 region has 14 residues. CDR3 coding DNA: TGTGCCATCAGTGAGGGAGGCCTACCCACCGAGCAGTACTTC. It translates to CAISEGGLPTEQYF.

The V call is TRBV28, the J call TRBJ2-3, with 13 bases matching TRBD2. Trimming at V came to 5 bases and at J to 6 bases, leaving 17 bases not matched to a gene. Germline V gene data show CDR1 as MDHEN and CDR2 as SYDVKM. This CDR3 contains 19 residues. The CDR3 spells CASSPGAGLAGNRPDTQYF. For the CDR3, the DNA is TGTGCCAGCAGTCCGGGGGCGGGACTAGCGGGAAATCGGCCGGATACGCAGTATTTT.

The table lists this clone with a count of one. V gene TRBV4-1 combines with J gene TRBJ2-1, with TRBD2 matching over 14 bases. J was trimmed by 0 bases and V by 4 bases; bases with no gene match: 5. Germline V CDR1 and CDR2: MGHRA, YSYEKL. The CDR3 totals 18 residues. CDR3 DNA sequence: TGCGCCAGCAGCCGGGGACTAGCGGGAGTAAGCTCCTACAATGAGCAGTTCTTC. It is translated as CASSRGLAGVSSYNEQFF.

The chain combines TRBV5-1 with TRBJ2-3; 14 nucleotides match TRBD2. The CDR3 is made up of 18 amino acids. V shed 0 bases and J 5 bases; nucleotides not matched to a gene: 8. Germline CDR1 and CDR2: SGHRS and YFSETQ. CDR3 sequence: CASSLGVTSGREKDTQYF. The CDR3 DNA reads as TGCGCCAGCAGCTTGGGCGTGACTAGCGGGAGGGAGAAAGATACGCAGTATTTT.

Only a few counts were recorded for this clone. V and J are TRBV5-1 and TRBJ2-7; D gene uncertain. V was clipped by 1 base and J by 4 bases, with 6 bases between them. The CDR3 totals 12 residues. CDR1 and CDR2 from the germline V gene are SGHRS and YFSETQ. CDR3 sequence: CASSLSRYEQYF. CDR3 nucleotides: TGCGCCAGCAGCTTGAGCCGGTACGAGCAGTACTTC. The whole variable domain, filled in from reference TRBV5-1 and TRBJ2-7, reads KAGVTQTPRYLIKTRGQQVTLSCSPISGHRSVSWYQQTPGQGLQFLFEYFSETQRNKGNFPGRFSGRQFSNSRSEMNVSTLELGDSALYLCASSLSRYEQYFGPGTRLTVT.

This clone is labeled medium-sized. The chain joins TRBV7-2 to TRBJ2-3; 10 bases match TRBD1. The V gene's germline CDR1 is SGHTA and CDR2 FQGNSA. Unmatched junction bases numbered 3, after V lost 5 bases and J lost 4 bases. The CDR3 sequence is 14 residues long. The CDR3 reads CASSRDRGADTQYF. For the CDR3, the DNA is TGTGCCAGCAGCCGGGACAGGGGTGCAGATACGCAGTATTTT.

The gene calls are TRBV5-1 and TRBJ2-1; weak D call: TRBD2 (6 bases). CDR3 length equals 15 residues. The V end was cut by 4 bases, the J end by 7 bases, with 18 bases between. Germline CDR1 is SGHRS and CDR2 is YFSETQ. CDR3 bases: TGCGCCAGCAGCCACGGGACTTCCTATTGGAATGAGCAGTTCTTC. It translates to CASSHGTSYWNEQFF.

About this clone itself: Its ends do not fully match the called genes, so a read error is possible. The J gene is TRBJ2-7, the V gene TRBV5-6; D is ambiguous. Looked up from germline, CDR1 is SGHDT and CDR2 is YYEEEE. The CDR3 is made up of 14 amino acids. In nucleotides, the CDR3 is TGTGCCAGCAGCTTGGATGGCAGCTCCCACGAGCAGTACTTC. Translation: CASSLDGSSHEQYF.

This clone appeared a few times. The chain joins TRBV6-8 to TRBJ1-1; TRBD1 agrees at 7 bases. V shed 6 bases, J shed 10 bases, and the junction held 5 bases outside the gene matches. The germline gives CDR1 MNHGY, CDR2 SAAAGT. This CDR3 is 11 amino acids long. The CDR3, as DNA: TGTGCCAGCAGCGCCCAGGGGGTAGCTTTCTTT. This translates into CASSAQGVAFF.

The V gene is TRBV5-1, the J gene TRBJ1-5; 7 bases match TRBD1. The V gene's germline CDR1 is SGHRS and CDR2 YFSETQ. CDR3 length: 14 residues. The V segment lost 4 bases and the J segment 7 bases; nucleotides outside the gene matches: 8. Here the CDR3 reads CASSRTGAGQPQHF. The CDR3 coding sequence is TGCGCCAGCAGCCGTACAGGGGCAGGGCAGCCCCAGCATTTT.

The chain has TRBV10-1 and TRBJ2-3; 13 bases fit TRBD2. From germline, CDR1 is WNHNN and CDR2 SYGVQD (reference sequence). Trimming removed 5 bases from V and 4 bases from J; junction bases left unmatched: 3. CDR3 size: 15 residues. The DNA for the CDR3 is TGCGCCAGCAGTCGGACTAGCGGGAGTTCAGATACGCAGTATTTT. It translates to CASSRTSGSSDTQYF.

The chain couples TRBV6-6 to TRBJ1-5; 7 positions agree with TRBD1. CDR3 size: 15 residues. Germline V gene data show CDR1 as MNHNY and CDR2 as SVGAGI (reference sequence). With V trimmed by 2 bases and J by 10 bases, 11 bases remained unmatched. Here the CDR3 DNA reads TGTGCCAGCAGTTACGGGGGACAGTTAATCAGCCCCCAGCATTTT. Protein: CASSYGGQLISPQHF.

The chain joins TRBV6-4 to TRBJ2-1; no firm D call. V was trimmed by 3 bases and J by 5 bases, leaving 8 bases between them. This CDR3 has 13 residues. In germline, CDR1 is MRHNA, CDR2 SNTAGT. The DNA of the CDR3 is TGTGCCAGCAGTGAAACCAGGCACAATGAGCAGTTCTTC. Encoded protein: CASSETRHNEQFF.

V usage is TRBV7-9 and J usage is TRBJ1-1; 10 nucleotides align to TRBD1. The V segment lost 4 bases and the J segment 1 base; nucleotides outside the gene matches: 3. The CDR3 totals 15 residues. Germline V lookup: CDR1 SEHNR, CDR2 FQNEAQ (reference sequence). CDR3 sequence: CASSSRTGGNTEAFF. CDR3 bases: TGTGCCAGCAGCTCCCGGACAGGGGGGAACACTGAAGCTTTCTTT.

This chain links TRBV2 with TRBJ1-5; maybe TRBD1 (6 bases). The CDR3 loop spans 15 amino acids. Trimming cost V 2 bases and J 1 base, with 9 bases left between them. Per germline, CDR1 SNHLY and CDR2 FYNNEI. CDR3 in DNA: TGTGCCAGCAGTGAATACAGGGCGAGCAATCAGCCCCAGCATTTT. Encoded protein: CASSEYRASNQPQHF.

The V call is TRBV7-3, the J call TRBJ1-6, with D possibly matching TRBD1 (6 bases). The V gene's germline CDR1 is SGHTA and CDR2 FQGTGA. The CDR3 sequence is 13 residues long. Deletions cut 5 bases from V and 13 bases from J, with 15 bases between. The CDR3 reads CASSRRQAEPLHF. CDR3 DNA sequence: TGTGCCAGCAGCCGCAGACAGGCCGAGCCCCTCCACTTT.

This sequence joins TRBV5-4 and TRBJ1-6; D ambiguous. This CDR3 has 16 residues. V was trimmed by 1 base and J by 9 bases, leaving 17 bases between them. Germline V gives CDR1 SGHNT, CDR2 YYREEE (reference sequence). The CDR3 loop is CASSLFGFESGSPLHF. The CDR3 region has the DNA TGTGCCAGCAGCTTGTTCGGATTCGAGTCTGGTTCACCCCTCCACTTT.

V and J are TRBV27 and TRBJ2-1, with D uncertain. The CDR3 has 15 amino acids. Germline lookup yields CDR1 MNHEY and CDR2 SMNVEV (reference sequence). The V gene lost 2 bases and the J gene lost 5 bases, with 13 bases spanning the gap. DNA for the CDR3: TGTGCCAGCAGTTTAGAACACGCACTCAACAATGAGCAGTTCTTC. Translating gives CASSLEHALNNEQFF.

This chain links TRBV11-2 with TRBJ2-4; possibly TRBD2 for D (6 bases). The germline V gene has CDR1 SGHAT and CDR2 FQNNGV. This CDR3 comprises 17 residues. Trimming took 0 bases from V and 1 from J, leaving 13 bases between them. Written as DNA, the CDR3 is TGTGCCAGCAGCTTAGATGGGCTTGGGGGGGCCAAAAACATTCAGTACTTC. Translation: CASSLDGLGGAKNIQYF. Together with reference TRBV11-2 and TRBJ2-4, the CDR3 gives the full variable domain: EAGVAQSPRYKIIEKRQSVAFWCNPISGHATLYWYQQILGQGPKLLIQFQNNGVVDDSQLPKDRFSAERLKGVDSTLKIQPAKLEDSAVYLCASSLDGLGGAKNIQYFGAGTRLSVL.

This clone was recorded once. The chain couples TRBV30 to TRBJ1-5; D unresolved. The CDR3 runs 14 residues. V was clipped by 0 bases and J by 4 bases, with 10 bases between them. CDR1 is GTSNPN and CDR2 is SVGIG in the germline V gene (reference sequence). Written as DNA, the CDR3 is TGTGCCTGGAGTGTAGGACCGGGAAATCAGCCCCAGCATTTT. This sequence encodes CAWSVGPGNQPQHF.

The V gene is TRBV19, the J gene TRBJ1-5; D remains ambiguous. CDR3 size: 13 residues. Trimming shortened V by 4 bases and J by 5 bases, and 9 bases separated the two germline ends. The V gene's germline CDR1 is LNHDA and CDR2 SQIVND (reference sequence). For the CDR3, the DNA is TGTGCCAGTAGTACCGGCAGTTATCAGCCCCAGCATTTT. It specifies CASSTGSYQPQHF.

The chain employs TRBV6-8 and TRBJ2-7, with D perhaps matching TRBD2 (6 bases). CDR3 length: 12 amino acids. Trimming pared 5 bases from V and 2 bases from J, leaving 7 bases between. Germline loops: CDR1 MNHGY, CDR2 SAAAGT. CDR3 in amino acids: CASSRLAYEQYF. In DNA, the CDR3 is TGTGCCAGCAGTCGACTAGCCTACGAGCAGTACTTC.

The chain employs TRBV5-1 and TRBJ2-5; 16 bases fit TRBD2. CDR1 and CDR2 from the germline V gene are SGHRS and YFSETQ. The CDR3 consists of 18 residues. J gave up 6 bases and V 0 bases, and 8 bases lay outside the gene matches. DNA of the CDR3: TGCGCCAGCAGCTTGGCCGCCGGGACTAGCGGGAGGGCAAAGACCCAGTACTTC. Translating it yields CASSLAAGTSGRAKTQYF.

This clone was seen a few times. This chain joins TRBV27 and TRBJ1-4; the match to TRBD1 covers 10 bases. The germline gives CDR1 MNHEY, CDR2 SMNVEV (reference sequence). V lost 3 bases and J lost 5; bases outside the gene matches: 6. The CDR3 is 16 residues long. The CDR3 nucleotides read TGTGCCAGCAGTTTGAGGGACAGGGGACCAAATGAAAAACTGTTTTTT. The encoded protein is CASSLRDRGPNEKLFF.

The V call is TRBV10-3, the J call TRBJ2-7; 9 nucleotides agree with TRBD1. The CDR3 is 15 amino acids. Per the germline V gene, CDR1 is ENHRY and CDR2 is SYGVKD. With V trimmed by 11 bases and J by 1 base, 12 bases remained unmatched. CDR3 in DNA: TGTGCCGAGGAAGTACCGGGACAGGGATCCTACGAGCAGTACTTC. It codes for CAEEVPGQGSYEQYF.

J is TRBJ2-1 and V is TRBV27; 10 bases fit TRBD2. The germline CDR1 and CDR2 sequences are MNHEY and SMNVEV (reference sequence). With 3 bases clipped from V and 7 bases from J, the junction kept 3 bases outside the gene matches. The CDR3 is made up of 14 amino acids. CDR3 loop: CASSFVTSGNEQFF. For the CDR3, the DNA is TGTGCCAGCAGTTTCGTGACTAGCGGGAATGAGCAGTTCTTC.

V gene TRBV27 combines with J gene TRBJ2-2, with 7 positions matching TRBD1. Trimming removed 5 bases from V and 7 bases from J; junction bases left unmatched: 13. The germline V gene has CDR1 MNHEY and CDR2 SMNVEV (reference sequence). This CDR3 region has 16 residues. The CDR3 here is CASSPIPGQPIGELFF. For the CDR3, the DNA is TGTGCCAGCAGTCCCATCCCGGGACAGCCTATCGGGGAGCTGTTTTTT.